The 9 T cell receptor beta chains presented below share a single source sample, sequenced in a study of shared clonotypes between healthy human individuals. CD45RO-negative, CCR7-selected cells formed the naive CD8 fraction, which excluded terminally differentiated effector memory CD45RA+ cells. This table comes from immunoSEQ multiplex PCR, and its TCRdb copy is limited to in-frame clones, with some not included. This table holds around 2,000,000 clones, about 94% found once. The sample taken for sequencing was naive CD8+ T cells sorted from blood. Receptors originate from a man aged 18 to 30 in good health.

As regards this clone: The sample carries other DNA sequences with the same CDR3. This CDR3 reads CASSFGGVNTEAFF. For the CDR3, the DNA is TGTGCCAGCAGTTTTGGGGGAGTGAACACTGAAGCTTTCTTT. The gene calls are TRBV27 and TRBJ1-1, with D tentatively TRBD1 (5 bases). The V end was cut by 3 bases, the J end by 0 bases, with 8 bases between. The length of the CDR3 is 14 residues. The germline CDR1 and CDR2 sequences are MNHEY and SMNVEV (reference sequence).

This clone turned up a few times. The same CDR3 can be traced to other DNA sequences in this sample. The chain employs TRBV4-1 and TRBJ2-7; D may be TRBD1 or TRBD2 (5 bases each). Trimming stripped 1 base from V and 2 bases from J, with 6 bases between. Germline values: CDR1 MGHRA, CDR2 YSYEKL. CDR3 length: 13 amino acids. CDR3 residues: CASSQVGAYEQYF. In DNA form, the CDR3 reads TGCGCCAGCAGCCAAGTGGGGGCCTACGAGCAGTACTTC.

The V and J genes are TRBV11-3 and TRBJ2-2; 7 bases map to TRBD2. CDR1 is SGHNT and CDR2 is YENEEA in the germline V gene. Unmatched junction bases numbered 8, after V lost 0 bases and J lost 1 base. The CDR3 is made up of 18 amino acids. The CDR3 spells CASSLDASGMMNTGELFF. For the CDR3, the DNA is TGTGCCAGCAGCTTAGATGCTAGCGGCATGATGAACACCGGGGAGCTGTTTTTT.

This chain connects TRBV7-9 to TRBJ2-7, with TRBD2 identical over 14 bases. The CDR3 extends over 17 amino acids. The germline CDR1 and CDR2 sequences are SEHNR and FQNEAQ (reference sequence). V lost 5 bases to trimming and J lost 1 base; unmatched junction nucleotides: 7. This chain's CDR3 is CASSTRLAGGRSYEQYF. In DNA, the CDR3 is TGTGCCAGCAGCACGCGACTAGCGGGAGGGCGGTCCTACGAGCAGTACTTC.

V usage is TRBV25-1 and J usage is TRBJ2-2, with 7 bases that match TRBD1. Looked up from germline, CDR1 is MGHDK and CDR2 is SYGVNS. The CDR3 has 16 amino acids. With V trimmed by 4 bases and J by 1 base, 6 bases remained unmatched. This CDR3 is CASSAKRDRNTGELFF. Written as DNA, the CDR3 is TGTGCCAGCAGTGCAAAGAGGGACAGGAACACCGGGGAGCTGTTTTTT.

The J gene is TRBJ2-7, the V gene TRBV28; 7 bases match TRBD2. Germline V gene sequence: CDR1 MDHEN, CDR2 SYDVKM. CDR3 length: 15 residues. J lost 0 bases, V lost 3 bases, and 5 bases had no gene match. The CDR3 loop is CASSLERGSSYEQYF. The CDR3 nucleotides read TGTGCCAGCAGTTTGGAGCGGGGTAGCTCCTACGAGCAGTACTTC.

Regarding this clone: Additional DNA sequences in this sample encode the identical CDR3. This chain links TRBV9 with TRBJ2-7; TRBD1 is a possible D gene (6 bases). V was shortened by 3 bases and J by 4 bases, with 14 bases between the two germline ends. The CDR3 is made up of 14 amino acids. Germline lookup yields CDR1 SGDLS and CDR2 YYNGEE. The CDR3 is CASSAGTSPYEQYF. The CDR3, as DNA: TGTGCCAGCAGCGCCGGGACATCCCCTTACGAGCAGTACTTC.

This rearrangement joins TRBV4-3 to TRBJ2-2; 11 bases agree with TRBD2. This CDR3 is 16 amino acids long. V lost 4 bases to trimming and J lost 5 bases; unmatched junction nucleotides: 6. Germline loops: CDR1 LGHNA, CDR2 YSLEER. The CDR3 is CASSLGTSGKTGELFF. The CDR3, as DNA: TGCGCCAGCAGCCTCGGGACTAGCGGAAAGACCGGGGAGCTGTTTTTT.

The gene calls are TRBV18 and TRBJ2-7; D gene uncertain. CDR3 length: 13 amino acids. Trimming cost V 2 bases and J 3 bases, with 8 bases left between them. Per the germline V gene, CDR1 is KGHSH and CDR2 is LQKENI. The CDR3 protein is CASSPELNYEQYF. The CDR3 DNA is TGTGCCAGCTCACCAGAATTGAACTACGAGCAGTACTTC. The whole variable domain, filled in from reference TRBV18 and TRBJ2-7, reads NAGVMQNPRHLVRRRGQEARLRCSPMKGHSHVYWYRQLPEEGLKFMVYLQKENIIDESGMPKERFSAEFPKEGPSILRIQQVVRGDSAAYFCASSPELNYEQYFGPGTRLTVT.